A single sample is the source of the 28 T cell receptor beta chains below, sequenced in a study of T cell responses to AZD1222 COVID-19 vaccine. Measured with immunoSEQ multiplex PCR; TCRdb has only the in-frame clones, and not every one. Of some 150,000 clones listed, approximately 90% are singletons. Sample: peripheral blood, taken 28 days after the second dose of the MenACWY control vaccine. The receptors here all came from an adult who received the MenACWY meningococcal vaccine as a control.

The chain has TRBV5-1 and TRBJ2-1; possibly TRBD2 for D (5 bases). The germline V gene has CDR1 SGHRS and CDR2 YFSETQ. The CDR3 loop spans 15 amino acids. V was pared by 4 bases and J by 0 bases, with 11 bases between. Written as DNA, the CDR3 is TGCGCCAGCAGCCCTAACGGGGTCTCCTACAATGAGCAGTTCTTC. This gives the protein CASSPNGVSYNEQFF.

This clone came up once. The DNA of the CDR3 is TGTGCCAGCAGCTCAAGCCGCTCTGGAAACACCATATATTTT. Translated, it gives CASSSSRSGNTIYF. The chain links TRBV7-2 to TRBJ1-3, with no clear D. The V and J ends lost 4 bases and 0 bases respectively, with 7 bases between them. Looked up from germline, CDR1 is SGHTA and CDR2 is FQGNSA. CDR3 length equals 14 residues.

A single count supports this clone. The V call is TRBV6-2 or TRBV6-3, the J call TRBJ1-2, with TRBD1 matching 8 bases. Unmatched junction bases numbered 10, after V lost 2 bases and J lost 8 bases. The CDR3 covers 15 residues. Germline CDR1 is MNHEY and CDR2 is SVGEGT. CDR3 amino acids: CASSYADRVGWGYTF. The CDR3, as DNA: TGTGCCAGCAGTTACGCGGACAGGGTCGGGTGGGGCTACACCTTC.

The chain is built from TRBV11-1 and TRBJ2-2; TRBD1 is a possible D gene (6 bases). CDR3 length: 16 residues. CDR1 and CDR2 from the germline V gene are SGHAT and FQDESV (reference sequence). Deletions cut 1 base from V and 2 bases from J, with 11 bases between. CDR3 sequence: CASSLESQGNTGELFF. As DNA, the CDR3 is TGTGCCAGCAGCTTAGAATCACAGGGTAACACCGGGGAGCTGTTTTTT.

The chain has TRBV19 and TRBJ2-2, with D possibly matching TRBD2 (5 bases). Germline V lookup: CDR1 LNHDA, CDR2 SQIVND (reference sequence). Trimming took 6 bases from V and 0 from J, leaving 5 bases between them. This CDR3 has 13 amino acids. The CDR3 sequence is CASRGANTGELFF. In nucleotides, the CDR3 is TGTGCCAGTAGGGGAGCGAACACCGGGGAGCTGTTTTTT.

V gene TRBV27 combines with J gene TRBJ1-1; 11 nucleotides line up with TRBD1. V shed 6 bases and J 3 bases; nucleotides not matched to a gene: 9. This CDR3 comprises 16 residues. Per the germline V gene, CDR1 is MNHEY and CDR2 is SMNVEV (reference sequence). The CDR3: CASSFLRTGGHTEAFF. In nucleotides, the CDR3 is TGTGCCAGCAGCTTTCTCCGGACAGGGGGCCACACTGAAGCTTTCTTT.

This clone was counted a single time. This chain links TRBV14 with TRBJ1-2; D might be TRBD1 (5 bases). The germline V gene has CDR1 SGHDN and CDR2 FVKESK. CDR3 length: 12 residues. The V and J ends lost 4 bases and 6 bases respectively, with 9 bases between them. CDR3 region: CASSRQGHGYTF. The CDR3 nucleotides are TGTGCCAGCAGCCGGCAGGGTCATGGCTACACCTTC.

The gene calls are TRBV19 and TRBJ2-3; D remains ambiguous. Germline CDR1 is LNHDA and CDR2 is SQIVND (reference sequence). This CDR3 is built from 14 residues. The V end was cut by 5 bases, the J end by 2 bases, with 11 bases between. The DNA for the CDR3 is TGTGCCAGTAGTGCCGCCGCGCCCACAGATACGCAGTATTTT. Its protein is CASSAAAPTDTQYF. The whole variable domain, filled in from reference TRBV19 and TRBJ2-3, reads DGGITQSPKYLFRKEGQNVTLSCEQNLNHDAMYWYRQDPGQGLRLIYYSQIVNDFQKGDIAEGYSVSREKKESFPLTVTSAQKNPTAFYLCASSAAAPTDTQYFGPGTRLTVL.

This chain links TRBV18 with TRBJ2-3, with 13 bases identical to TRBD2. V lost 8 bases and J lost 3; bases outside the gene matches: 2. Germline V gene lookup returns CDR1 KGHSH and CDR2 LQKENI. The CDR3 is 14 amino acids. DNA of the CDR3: TGTGCCAGCCGGACTAGCGGGAGAACAGATACGCAGTATTTT. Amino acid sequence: CASRTSGRTDTQYF.

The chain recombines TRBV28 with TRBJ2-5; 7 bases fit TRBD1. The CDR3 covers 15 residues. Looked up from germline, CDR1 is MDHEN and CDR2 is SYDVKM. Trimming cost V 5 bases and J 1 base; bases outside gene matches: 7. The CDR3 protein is CASSPTGDPQETQYF. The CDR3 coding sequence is TGTGCCAGCAGTCCTACAGGGGACCCCCAAGAGACCCAGTACTTC.

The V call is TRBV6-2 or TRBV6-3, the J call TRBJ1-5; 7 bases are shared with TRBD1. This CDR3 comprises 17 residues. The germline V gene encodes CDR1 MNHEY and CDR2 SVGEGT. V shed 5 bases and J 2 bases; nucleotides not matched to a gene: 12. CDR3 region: CASSPGTADYGNQPQHF. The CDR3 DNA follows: TGTGCCAGCAGTCCCGGGACAGCCGACTACGGCAATCAGCCCCAGCATTTT.

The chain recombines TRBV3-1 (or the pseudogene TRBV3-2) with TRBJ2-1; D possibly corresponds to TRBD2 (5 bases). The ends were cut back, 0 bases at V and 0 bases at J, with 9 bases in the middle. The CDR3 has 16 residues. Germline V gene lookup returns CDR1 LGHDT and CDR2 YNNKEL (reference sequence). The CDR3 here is CASSQETGSSYNEQFF. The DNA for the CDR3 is TGTGCCAGCAGCCAAGAAACGGGAAGCTCCTACAATGAGCAGTTCTTC.

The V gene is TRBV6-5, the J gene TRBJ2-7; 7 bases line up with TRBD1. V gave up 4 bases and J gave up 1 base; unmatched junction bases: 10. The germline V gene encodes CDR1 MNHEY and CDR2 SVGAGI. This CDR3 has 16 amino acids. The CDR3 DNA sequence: TGTGCCAGCAGTTCCGTACCTCCGGGACAGTCCTACGAGCAGTACTTC. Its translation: CASSSVPPGQSYEQYF.

CDR3: CASSLAGANEQFF. The CDR3 bases are TGTGCCAGCAGCTTAGCCGGCGCTAATGAGCAGTTCTTC. The genes are TRBV7-2 and TRBJ2-1; D gene uncertain. The germline V gene has CDR1 SGHTA and CDR2 FQGNSA. This CDR3 is 13 amino acids long. The ends were cut back, 0 bases at V and 7 bases at J, with 7 bases in the middle.

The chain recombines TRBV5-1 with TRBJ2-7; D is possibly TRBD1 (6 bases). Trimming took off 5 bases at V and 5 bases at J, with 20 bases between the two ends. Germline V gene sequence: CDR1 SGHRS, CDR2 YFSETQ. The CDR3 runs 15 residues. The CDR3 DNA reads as TGCGCCAGCAGGGTTGGATGGCAGGGGCGCGACGAGCAGTACTTC. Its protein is CASRVGWQGRDEQYF.

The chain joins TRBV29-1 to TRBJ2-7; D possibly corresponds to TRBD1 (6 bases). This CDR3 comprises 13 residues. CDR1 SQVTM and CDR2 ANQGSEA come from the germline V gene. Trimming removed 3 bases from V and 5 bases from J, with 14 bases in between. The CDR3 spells CSVDSGVLHEQYF. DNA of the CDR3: TGCAGCGTTGACTCAGGGGTGCTGCACGAGCAGTACTTC.

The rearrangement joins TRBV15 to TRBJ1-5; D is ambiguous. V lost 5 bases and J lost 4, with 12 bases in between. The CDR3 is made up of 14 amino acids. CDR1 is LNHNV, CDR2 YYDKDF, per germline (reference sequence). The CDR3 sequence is CATSARLTNQPQHF. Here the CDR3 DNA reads TGTGCCACCAGCGCCCGACTTACTAATCAGCCCCAGCATTTT.

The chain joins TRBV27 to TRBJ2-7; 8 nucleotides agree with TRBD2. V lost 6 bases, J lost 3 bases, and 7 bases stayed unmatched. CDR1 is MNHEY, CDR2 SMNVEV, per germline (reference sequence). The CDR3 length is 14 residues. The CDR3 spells CASSLKRGNYEQYF. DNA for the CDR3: TGTGCCAGCAGCCTAAAGCGGGGGAACTACGAGCAGTACTTC.

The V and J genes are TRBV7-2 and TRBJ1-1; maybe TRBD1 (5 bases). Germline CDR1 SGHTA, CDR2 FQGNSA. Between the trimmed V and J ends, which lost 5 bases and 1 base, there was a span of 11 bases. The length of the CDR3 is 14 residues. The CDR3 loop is CASSRGTSNTEAFF. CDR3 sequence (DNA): TGTGCCAGCAGCAGAGGGACGTCGAACACTGAAGCTTTCTTT.

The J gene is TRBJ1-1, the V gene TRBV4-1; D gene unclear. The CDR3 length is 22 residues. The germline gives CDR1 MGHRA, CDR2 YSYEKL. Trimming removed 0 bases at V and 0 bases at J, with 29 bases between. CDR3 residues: CASSQDLGDASTTGFMNTEAFF. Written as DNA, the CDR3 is TGCGCCAGCAGCCAAGATCTTGGGGATGCGTCGACAACCGGATTTATGAACACTGAAGCTTTCTTT.

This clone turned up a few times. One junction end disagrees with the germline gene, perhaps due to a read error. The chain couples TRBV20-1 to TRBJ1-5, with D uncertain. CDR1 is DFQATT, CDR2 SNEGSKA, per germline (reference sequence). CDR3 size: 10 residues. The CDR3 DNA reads TGCAGTGCTGGAGAGGGGCCCCAGCATTTT. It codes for CSAGEGPQHF.

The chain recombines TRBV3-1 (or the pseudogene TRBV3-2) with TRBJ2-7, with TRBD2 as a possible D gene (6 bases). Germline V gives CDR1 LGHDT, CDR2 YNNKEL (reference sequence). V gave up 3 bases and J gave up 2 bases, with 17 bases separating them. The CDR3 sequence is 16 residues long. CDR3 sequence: CASSHHGSGPTYEQYF. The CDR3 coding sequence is TGTGCCAGCAGCCATCATGGGAGCGGGCCAACCTACGAGCAGTACTTC.

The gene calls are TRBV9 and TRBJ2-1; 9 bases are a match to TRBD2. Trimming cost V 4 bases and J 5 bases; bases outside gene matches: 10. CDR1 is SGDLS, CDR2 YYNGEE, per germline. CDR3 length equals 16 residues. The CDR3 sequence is CASSPRWASGDNEQFF. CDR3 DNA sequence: TGTGCCAGCAGCCCCAGGTGGGCTAGCGGGGACAATGAGCAGTTCTTC.

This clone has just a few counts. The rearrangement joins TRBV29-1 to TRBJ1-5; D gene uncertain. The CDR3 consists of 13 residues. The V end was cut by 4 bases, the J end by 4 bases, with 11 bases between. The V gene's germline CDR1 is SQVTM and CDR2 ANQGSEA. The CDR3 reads CSVVVQTNQPQHF. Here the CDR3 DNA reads TGCAGCGTTGTGGTACAGACTAATCAGCCCCAGCATTTT.

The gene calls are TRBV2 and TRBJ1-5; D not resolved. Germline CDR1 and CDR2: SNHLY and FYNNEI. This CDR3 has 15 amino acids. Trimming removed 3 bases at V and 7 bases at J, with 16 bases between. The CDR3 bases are TGTGCCAGCAGTGAGGCCCTACAAGGAGGGCAGCCCCAGCATTTT. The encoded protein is CASSEALQGGQPQHF. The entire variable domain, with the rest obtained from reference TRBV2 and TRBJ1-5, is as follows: EPEVTQTPSHQVTQMGQEVILRCVPISNHLYFYWYRQILGQKVEFLVSFYNNEISEKSEIFDDQFSVERPDGSNFTLKIRSTKLEDSAMYFCASSEALQGGQPQHFGDGTRLSIL.

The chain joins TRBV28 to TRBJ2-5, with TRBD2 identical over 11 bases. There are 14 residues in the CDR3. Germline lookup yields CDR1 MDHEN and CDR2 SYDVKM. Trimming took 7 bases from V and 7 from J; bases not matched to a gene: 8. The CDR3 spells CASIASGRFGTQYF. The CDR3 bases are TGTGCCAGCATTGCTAGCGGGAGGTTCGGGACCCAGTACTTC.

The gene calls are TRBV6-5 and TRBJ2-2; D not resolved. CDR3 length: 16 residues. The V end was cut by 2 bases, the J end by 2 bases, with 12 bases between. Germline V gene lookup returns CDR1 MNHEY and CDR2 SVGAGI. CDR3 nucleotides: TGTGCCAGCAGTTACCCTATGACACTTAACACCGGGGAGCTGTTTTTT. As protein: CASSYPMTLNTGELFF.

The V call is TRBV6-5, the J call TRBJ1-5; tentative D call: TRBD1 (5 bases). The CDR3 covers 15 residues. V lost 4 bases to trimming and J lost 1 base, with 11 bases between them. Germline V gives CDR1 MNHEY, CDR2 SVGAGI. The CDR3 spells CASSWGGDSNQPQHF. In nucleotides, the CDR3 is TGTGCCAGCAGTTGGGGGGGGGACAGCAATCAGCCCCAGCATTTT.